Below, 25 T cell receptor beta chains from the same sample are listed, as sequenced in a study of tumor and adjacent non-tumor tissue in lung cancer. The template was RNA from unsorted bulk tissue. This non-tumor lung sample came from over 3 cm beyond the tumor edge. TCRbeta libraries were built with three rounds of nested PCR, modified from ARM-PCR. One entry per CDR3 protein, called by TCRdb with MiXCR from the multiplex PCR reads. The sample consists of more than 85,000 distinct CDR3 sequences, roughly three fifths of them appearing once. What was sequenced was distant non-tumor lung tissue. All receptors derive from a man aged 55 to 69 with non-small cell lung cancer.

This clonotype was recorded at least ten times. The chain carries TRBV28 and TRBJ2-5; D gene unclear. The germline gives CDR1 MDHEN, CDR2 SYDVKM. The CDR3 has 12 amino acids. Between the trimmed V and J ends, which lost 3 bases and 7 bases, there was a span of 9 bases. The CDR3: CASSLGVGTQYF. CDR3 DNA: TGTGCCAGCAGTTTGGGTGTAGGGACCCAGTACTTC.

This clonotype appeared many times. The J gene is TRBJ1-1, the V gene TRBV4-1; no reliable D call. V lost 4 bases, J lost 1 base, and 16 bases lay in between. Germline values: CDR1 MGHRA, CDR2 YSYEKL. The CDR3 extends over 16 amino acids. CDR3 protein: CASSRSAPGSNTEAFF. The CDR3 DNA sequence: TGCGCCAGCAGCCGATCGGCCCCGGGTTCGAACACTGAAGCTTTCTTT.

The chain uses TRBV25-1 and TRBJ1-5, with 8 bases identical to TRBD1. With 8 bases clipped from V and 6 bases from J, the junction kept 9 bases outside the gene matches. The CDR3 spans 14 residues. Germline-derived CDR1 and CDR2 are MGHDK and SYGVNS. The CDR3, as DNA: TGTGCCAGCCAGGGACAGGCCGGAGGTCAGCCCCAGCATTTT. Translated: CASQGQAGGQPQHF.

The J gene is TRBJ1-1, the V gene TRBV29-1; D gene ambiguous. The V and J ends lost 4 bases and 0 bases respectively, with 9 bases between them. Germline V gene data show CDR1 as SQVTM and CDR2 as ANQGSEA. The CDR3 covers 13 residues. CDR3 DNA: TGCAGCGTTGGTGGGAGGATGAACACTGAAGCTTTCTTT. Protein: CSVGGRMNTEAFF.

The chain uses TRBV5-1 and TRBJ2-6; D gene ambiguous. This CDR3 contains 15 residues. Deletions cut 7 bases from V and 2 bases from J, with 13 bases between. Germline CDR1 is SGHRS and CDR2 is YFSETQ. The chain's CDR3 is CASCGMAAGANVLTF. Written as DNA, the CDR3 is TGCGCCAGCTGTGGAATGGCGGCTGGGGCCAACGTCCTGACTTTC.

About this clonotype: At one end the junction does not follow the germline gene, possibly because of a read error. The V call is TRBV6-1, the J call TRBJ2-7, with D unresolved. This CDR3 is 12 amino acids long. Germline V lookup: CDR1 MNHNS, CDR2 SASEGT. The CDR3 coding sequence is TGTACCAGCAGTGAAATAGGCTACGAGCAGTACTTC. It yields the protein CTSSEIGYEQYF.

As concerns this clonotype: An end of the junction differs from the germline gene, which may be a read error. The chain carries TRBV5-1 and TRBJ1-2; D is unresolved. The CDR3 runs to 15 residues. CDR1 and CDR2 (germline): SGHRS, YFSETQ. The CDR3 protein is CASRLDLGTTYGYTF. The CDR3 nucleotides read TGCGCCAGCAGGTTGGACCTAGGAACTACTTATGGCTACACCTTC.

This chain connects TRBV12-3 or TRBV12-4 to TRBJ2-1, with 8 nucleotides matching TRBD2. V trimming: 4 bases; J trimming: 11 bases; junction bases outside the gene matches: 13. The CDR3 consists of 15 residues. CDR3 in DNA: TGTGCCAGCAGTTCGCAGGGCGGGAGGTACAGTAAGCAGTTCTTC. This codes for CASSSQGGRYSKQFF.

On this clonotype: Its ends do not fully match the called genes, so a read error is possible. The rearrangement uses TRBV12-3 or TRBV12-4 and TRBJ2-3; no firm D call. Judging by the DNA end, TRBJ1-5 fits better; the J call may be wrong. The CDR3 is 16 residues long. The CDR3 sequence is CDSSPSVAGGTDTQHF. The CDR3 DNA sequence: TGTGACAGCAGTCCCTCCGTGGCGGGAGGCACAGATACGCAGCATTTT.

The rearrangement links TRBV12-3 or TRBV12-4 to TRBJ2-7; D gene uncertain. V lost 5 bases and J 2 bases, leaving 10 bases between the germline ends. The CDR3 contains 13 residues. DNA of the CDR3: TGTGCCAGCAGTGTCAGTGCAGCCTACGAGCAGTACTTC. Translation gives CASSVSAAYEQYF.

This clonotype has only one observation. Since no conserved phenylalanine or tryptophan closes the CDR3, a read error is the likely cause. The V call is TRBV29-1, the J call TRBJ2-7, with a possible D match to TRBD1 (5 bases). The CDR3 is made up of 12 amino acids. The germline CDR1 and CDR2 sequences are SQVTM and ANQGSEA. The CDR3 DNA reads as TGCTGCGTTCGTACAGGAGCCTACGAGCAGTACCTC. The encoded protein is CCVRTGAYEQYL.

This clonotype has ten or more counts. The chain combines TRBV7-8 with TRBJ2-2, with 7 bases matching TRBD2. Germline CDR1 and CDR2: SGHVS and FQNEAQ. The V gene end was trimmed by 5 bases and the J gene end by 1 base; junction bases not matched to a gene: 7. The CDR3 sequence is 16 residues long. The CDR3 protein is CASSPRASGNTGELFF. In DNA, the CDR3 is TGTGCCAGCAGCCCTCGGGCTAGCGGGAACACCGGGGAGCTGTTTTTT.

The CDR3 sequence is CASRIRGPARNTGELFF. The CDR3 coding sequence is TGTGCCAGTAGGATCAGGGGGCCCGCCCGGAACACCGGGGAGCTGTTTTTT. The V and J genes are TRBV19 and TRBJ2-2; TRBD1 matches 8 bases. The CDR3 covers 17 residues. V lost 6 bases, J lost 1 base, and 10 bases stayed unmatched. CDR1 and CDR2 (germline): LNHDA, SQIVND (reference sequence).

At least ten counts were recorded for this clonotype. CDR3: CAGSDSSNQPQHF. As DNA, the CDR3 is TGTGCCGGATCTGACAGTAGCAATCAGCCCCAGCATTTT. The chain links TRBV6-6 to TRBJ1-5, with a weak D call TRBD1 (5 bases). V shed 11 bases and J shed 0 bases, with 11 bases lying between them. The CDR3 runs 13 residues. Germline loops: CDR1 MNHNY, CDR2 SVGAGI (reference sequence).

As for this clonotype: At one of its ends the junction is not consistent with the germline gene, which may arise from a read error. The chain recombines TRBV6-1 with TRBJ2-1, with D possibly TRBD2 on 7 matching bases. There are 14 residues in the CDR3. Germline V CDR1 and CDR2: MNHNS, SASEGT. The CDR3 nucleotides read TGCGCCAGCATCCGGGGAGGGGGAATGAATGAGCAGTTCTTC. Its protein is CASIRGGGMNEQFF.

V usage is TRBV29-1 and J usage is TRBJ2-3, with TRBD2 identical over 8 bases. Per the germline V gene, CDR1 is SQVTM and CDR2 is ANQGSEA. The CDR3 is 13 residues long. The CDR3 nucleotides read TGCATCTGTAGCGGGGCCATTACAGATACGCAGTATTTT. Its translation: CICSGAITDTQYF.

To note about this clonotype: This CDR3 fails to terminate in the conserved phenylalanine or tryptophan, so it likely reflects a read error. The V and J genes are TRBV6-5 and TRBJ1-3, with D unclear. The CDR3 length is 17 residues. Germline CDR1 and CDR2: MNHEY and SVGAGI. CDR3 residues: CASSHSTAGHSGNTIYL. CDR3 DNA: TGTGCCAGCAGTCACTCCACGGCAGGCCACTCTGGAAACACCATATATCTT.

With respect to this clonotype: The junction shows a germline mismatch at one end, possibly a read error. The chain links TRBV12-3 or TRBV12-4 to TRBJ1-1; possibly TRBD1 for D (5 bases). There are 13 residues in the CDR3. The CDR3: CASRSGASYDQYF. The CDR3 coding sequence is TGTGCCAGCAGGTCCGGGGCCTCCTACGATCAGTACTTT.

This clonotype was seen many times. The V and J genes are TRBV10-3 and TRBJ2-3; 10 bases are shared with TRBD1. This CDR3 region has 14 residues. From germline, CDR1 is ENHRY and CDR2 SYGVKD. J gave up 3 bases and V 4 bases, and 1 base lay outside the gene matches. Here the CDR3 reads CAISGGQGTDTQYF. For the CDR3, the DNA is TGTGCCATCAGTGGGGGACAGGGGACAGATACGCAGTATTTT.

Concerning this clonotype itself: A much larger clone is a single base away; this may be a read error. The chain couples TRBV20-1 to TRBJ2-1; TRBD2 is a possible D gene (5 bases). The CDR3 sequence is 14 residues long. Trimming shortened V by 7 bases and J by 0 bases, and 13 bases separated the two germline ends. Looked up from germline, CDR1 is DFQATT and CDR2 is SNEGSKA (reference sequence). CDR3 bases: TGCAGTGTCCAGACGGGGAACTCCTACAATGAGCAGTTCTTC. Translated, it gives CSVQTGNSYNEQFF.

This clonotype turned up a few times. Possible read error: a much larger clone is one base away. In nucleotides, the CDR3 is TGCAGCGTTGGATGGTGGACTAGCGGGAGAAACAATGAGCAGTTCTTC. Protein product: CSVGWWTSGRNNEQFF. The J gene is TRBJ2-1, the V gene TRBV29-1; 13 nucleotides match TRBD2. The CDR3 contains 16 residues. The germline gives CDR1 SQVTM, CDR2 ANQGSEA. J gave up 5 bases and V 4 bases, and 8 bases lay outside the gene matches.

On this clonotype itself: A read error may account for a junction end that differs from germline. V usage is TRBV4-1 and J usage is TRBJ1-1, with D tentatively TRBD1 (5 bases). Germline CDR1 is MGHRA and CDR2 is YSYEKL. This CDR3 spans 14 amino acids. CDR3: CTSSQAGRRTEGFF. The CDR3 region has the DNA TGCACCAGCAGCCAAGCAGGGAGGCGCACTGAAGGTTTCTTT.

A remark on this clonotype: A much larger clone lies a single base off, so this may be a read error. The chain couples TRBV7-9 to TRBJ2-1; TRBD1 aligns across 8 bases. V trimming: 4 bases; J trimming: 2 bases; junction bases outside the gene matches: 7. The CDR3 has 16 residues. Germline CDR1 and CDR2: SEHNR and FQNEAQ (reference sequence). The CDR3 DNA reads TGTGCCAGCAGCTACAAACCGGGACAGGCCTACAATGAGCAGTTCTTC. Amino acid sequence: CASSYKPGQAYNEQFF. Variable domain in full (rest from reference TRBV7-9 and TRBJ2-1): DTGVSQNPRHKITKRGQNVTFRCDPISEHNRLYWYRQTLGQGPEFLTYFQNEAQLEKSRLLSDRFSAERPKGSFSTLEIQRTEQGDSAMYLCASSYKPGQAYNEQFFGPGTRLTVL.

In its sample, this clonotype was seen many times. V usage is TRBV5-1 and J usage is TRBJ1-2; tentatively, D is TRBD1 (5 bases). Germline lookup yields CDR1 SGHRS and CDR2 YFSETQ. The CDR3 runs 14 residues. V was trimmed by 2 bases and J by 8 bases, leaving 16 bases between them. CDR3 in amino acids: CASSFEFGARGYTF. In DNA form, the CDR3 reads TGCGCCAGCAGCTTTGAGTTTGGGGCTCGGGGCTACACCTTC.

As to this clonotype: Just one base apart from a much larger clone, this may be a read error. The chain carries TRBV5-6 and TRBJ1-5, with D possibly being TRBD1 (6 bases). Germline CDR1 SGHDT, CDR2 YYEEEE. This CDR3 contains 14 residues. CDR3 in DNA: TGTACCAGCAGCTTGTCAGGGGTAGGGCAGCCCCAGCATTTT. Protein product: CTSSLSGVGQPQHF.